The text below deals with one T cell receptor (beta chain). The sample is drawn from a study of blood T cell repertoires in COVID-19. Study in general: Donors in the United States, Italy and Spain gave samples during acute or convalescent COVID-19. T cells, B-cell-depleted T cells, or PBMCs supplied cDNA or gDNA.

The V and J ends lost 4 bases and 0 bases respectively, with 16 bases between them. The CDR3 has 16 amino acids. Germline-derived CDR1 and CDR2 are SGHNT and YYREEE (reference sequence). Sequenced by immunoSEQ multiplex PCR; TCRdb stores in-frame clones only, minus some. This table holds about 260,000 clones, more than 70% found once. Self-reported history from a screening survey and questionnaire set each donor's cohort. Cohort 3 recovered donors had two negative PCRs, clearance, or symptom resolution. The sample comprised PBMCs or T cells enriched from blood (not recorded which). The chain links TRBV5-4 to TRBJ1-1, with a possible D match to TRBD1 (6 bases). This clonotype originated in a woman in her forties or fifties who had recovered from COVID-19. CDR3 sequence (DNA): TGTGCCAGCAGCCCTGGGGCGGGGGCAATGAACACTGAAGCTTTCTTT. This codes for CASSPGAGAMNTEAFF.